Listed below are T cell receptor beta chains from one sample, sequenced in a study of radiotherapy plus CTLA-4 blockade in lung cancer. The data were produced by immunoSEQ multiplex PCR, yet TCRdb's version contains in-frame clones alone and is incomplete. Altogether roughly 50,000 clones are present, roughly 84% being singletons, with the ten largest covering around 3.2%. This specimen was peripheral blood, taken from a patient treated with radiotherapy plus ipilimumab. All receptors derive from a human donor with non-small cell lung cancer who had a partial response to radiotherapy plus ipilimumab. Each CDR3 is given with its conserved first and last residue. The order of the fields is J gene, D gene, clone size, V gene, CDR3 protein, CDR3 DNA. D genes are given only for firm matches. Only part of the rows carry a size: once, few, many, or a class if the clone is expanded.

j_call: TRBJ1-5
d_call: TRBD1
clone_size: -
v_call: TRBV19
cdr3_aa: CASSTPGQLSNQPQHF
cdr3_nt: TGTGCCAGTAGTACCCCGGGACAGCTAAGCAATCAGCCCCAGCATTTT

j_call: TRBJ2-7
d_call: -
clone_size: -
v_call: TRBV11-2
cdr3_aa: CASHGQGTYEQYF
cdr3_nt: TGTGCCAGCCACGGGCAGGGCACCTACGAGCAGTACTTC

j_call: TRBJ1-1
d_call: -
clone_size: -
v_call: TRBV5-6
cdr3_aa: CASSRQSTEAFF
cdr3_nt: TGTGCCAGCAGCCGACAGAGCACTGAAGCTTTCTTT

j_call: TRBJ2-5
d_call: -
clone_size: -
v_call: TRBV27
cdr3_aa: CASSGGLRETQYF
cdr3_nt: TGTGCCAGCAGTGGAGGTTTACGAGAGACCCAGTACTTC

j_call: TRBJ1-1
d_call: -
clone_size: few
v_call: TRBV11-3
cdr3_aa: CASRTRLMNTEAFF
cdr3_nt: TGTGCCAGCAGGACGAGACTAATGAACACTGAAGCTTTCTTT

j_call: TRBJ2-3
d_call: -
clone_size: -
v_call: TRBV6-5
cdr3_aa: CASSLADSTDTQYF
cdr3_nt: TGTGCCAGCAGTCTCGCCGACAGTACAGATACGCAGTATTTT

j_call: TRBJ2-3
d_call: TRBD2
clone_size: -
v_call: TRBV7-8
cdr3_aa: CASSSQGRLSGGAYTQYF
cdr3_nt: TGTGCCAGCAGCTCACAAGGGCGGTTGAGCGGGGGGGCGTATACGCAGTATTTT

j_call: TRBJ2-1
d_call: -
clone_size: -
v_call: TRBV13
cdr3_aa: CASSTGTLSSYNEQFF
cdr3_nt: TGTGCCAGCAGCACCGGGACACTTAGCTCCTACAATGAGCAGTTCTTC

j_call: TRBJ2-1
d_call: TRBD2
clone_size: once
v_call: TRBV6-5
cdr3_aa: CASRPGGGNEQFF
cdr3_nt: TGTGCCAGCCGGCCGGGAGGGGGCAATGAGCAGTTCTTC

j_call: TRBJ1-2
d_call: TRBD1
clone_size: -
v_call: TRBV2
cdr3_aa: CASSDRVEGYGYTF
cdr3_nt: TGTGCCAGCAGCGACAGGGTAGAAGGCTATGGCTACACCTTC

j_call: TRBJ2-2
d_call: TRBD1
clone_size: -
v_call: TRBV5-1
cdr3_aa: CASSLGQVNTGELFF
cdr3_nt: TGCGCCAGCAGCCTGGGACAGGTGAACACCGGGGAGCTGTTTTTT

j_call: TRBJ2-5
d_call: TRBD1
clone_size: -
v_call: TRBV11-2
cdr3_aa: CASSLAWDREFQETQYF
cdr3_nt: TGTGCCAGCAGCTTAGCCTGGGACAGGGAGTTTCAAGAGACCCAGTACTTC

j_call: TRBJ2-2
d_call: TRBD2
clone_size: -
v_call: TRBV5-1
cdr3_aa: CASSFLTSQTGELFF
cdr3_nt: TGCGCCAGCAGCTTTTTGACTAGCCAAACCGGGGAGCTGTTTTTT

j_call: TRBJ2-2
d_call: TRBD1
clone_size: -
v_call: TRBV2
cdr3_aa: CASQWGQGYGELFF
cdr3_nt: TGTGCCAGCCAATGGGGACAGGGCTACGGGGAGCTGTTTTTT

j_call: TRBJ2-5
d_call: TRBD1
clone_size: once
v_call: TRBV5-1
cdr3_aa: CASSVSTGAGETQYF
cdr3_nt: TGCGCCAGCAGCGTATCAACAGGGGCCGGGGAGACCCAGTACTTC

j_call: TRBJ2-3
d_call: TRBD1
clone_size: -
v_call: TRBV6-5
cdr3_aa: CASSYSRDRGTDTQYF
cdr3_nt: TGTGCCAGCAGTTACTCCCGGGACAGGGGGACAGATACGCAGTATTTT

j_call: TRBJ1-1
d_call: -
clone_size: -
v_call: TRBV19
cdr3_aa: CASSNVLLGENNTEAFF
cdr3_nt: TGTGCCAGTAGTAATGTGTTACTCGGGGAGAATAACACTGAAGCTTTCTTT

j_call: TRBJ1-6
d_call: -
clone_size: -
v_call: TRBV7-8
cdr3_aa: CASSEYRASYNSPLHF
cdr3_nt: TGTGCCAGCAGCGAATACAGGGCATCCTATAATTCACCCCTCCACTTT

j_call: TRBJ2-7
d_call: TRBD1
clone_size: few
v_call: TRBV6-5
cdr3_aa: CASTVPGQGREQYF
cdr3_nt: TGTGCCAGCACGGTACCGGGACAGGGAAGGGAGCAGTACTTC

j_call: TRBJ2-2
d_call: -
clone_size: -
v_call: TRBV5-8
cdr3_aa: CASSFGQMNTGELFF
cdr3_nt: TGTGCCAGCAGCTTTGGGCAGATGAACACCGGGGAGCTGTTTTTT

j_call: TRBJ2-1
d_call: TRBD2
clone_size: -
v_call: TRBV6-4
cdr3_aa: CASSEAGGSYNEQFF
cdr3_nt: TGTGCCAGCAGTGAAGCGGGGGGCTCCTACAATGAGCAGTTCTTC

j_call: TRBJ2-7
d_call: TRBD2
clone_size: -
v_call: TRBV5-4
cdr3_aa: CASSAGTSLSQQYF
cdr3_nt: TGTGCCAGCAGCGCCGGGACTAGTTTGTCCCAGCAGTACTTC

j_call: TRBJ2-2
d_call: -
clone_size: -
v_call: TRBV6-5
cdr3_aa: CASTAGAGTGELFF
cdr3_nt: TGTGCCAGCACGGCGGGGGCAGGGACCGGGGAGCTGTTTTTT

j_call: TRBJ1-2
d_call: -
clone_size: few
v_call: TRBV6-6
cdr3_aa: CASSPGYGYTF
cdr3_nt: TGTGCCAGCAGCCCAGGGTATGGCTACACCTTC

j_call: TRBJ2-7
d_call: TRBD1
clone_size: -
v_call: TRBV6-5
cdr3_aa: CASRRTGGYEQYF
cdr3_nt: TGTGCCAGCAGAAGGACAGGCGGCTACGAGCAGTACTTC

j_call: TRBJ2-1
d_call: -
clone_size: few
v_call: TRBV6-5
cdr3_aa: CASSYSGGSSYNEQFF
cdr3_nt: TGTGCCAGCAGTTACTCGGGTGGGAGTTCCTACAATGAGCAGTTCTTC

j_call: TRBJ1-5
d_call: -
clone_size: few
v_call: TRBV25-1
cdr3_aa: CASSEYGGFGQPQHF
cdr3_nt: TGTGCCAGCAGTGAATATGGAGGTTTTGGTCAGCCCCAGCATTTT

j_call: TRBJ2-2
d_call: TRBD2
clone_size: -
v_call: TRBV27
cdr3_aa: CASSPSGGATGELFF
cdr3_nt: TGTGCCAGCAGTCCAAGCGGGGGGGCGACCGGGGAGCTGTTTTTT